This entry lists 32 T cell receptor beta chains sequenced from one sample in a study of vaccination effects on CD4 cells after COVID-19 (dated 2022 in TCRdb). For these receptors, no antigen is known. To identify antigen-specific CD4+ T cell clonotypes by their expansion, the ViraFEST assay first stimulated PBMC with viral peptide pools and then applied TCR sequencing. After roughly 11 days of culture, CD4+ T cells were isolated with the EasySep CD4+ T cell isolation kit. Two doses of either the BNT162b2 or the mRNA-1273 mRNA SARS-CoV-2 vaccine were administered to participants. Library construction relied on the immunoSEQ multiplex PCR assay. TCRdb's version of the immuneACCESS table is confined to in-frame rearrangements and falls short of the full clone set. An unresolved V gene accounts for under half of the shortfall where checked; the remainder is of unknown origin. For this sample there are roughly 24,000 clones; around 74% appear just once. Jointly, the top ten make up roughly a quarter of the sample.

Here the sequenced sample was CD4+ T cells from PBMCs cultured with HCoV-NL63 spike peptides, taken after COVID-19 vaccination. The sample's cell subset or site label is to be understood as: HCoV-NL63 spike overlapping peptide pool stimulation. Receptors were obtained from a human donor who received a COVID-19 vaccine.

The chain has TRBV28 and TRBJ1-2; D might be TRBD1 (5 bases). Germline CDR1 is MDHEN and CDR2 is SYDVKM. Trimming removed 5 bases at V and 8 bases at J, with 15 bases between. The CDR3 totals 13 residues. Here the CDR3 reads CASSPPRQFGYTF. The CDR3 nucleotides read TGTGCCAGCAGTCCCCCCCGACAGTTCGGCTACACCTTC.

The rearrangement joins TRBV4-1 to TRBJ2-1, with D perhaps TRBD2 (6 bases). The length of the CDR3 is 15 residues. Per germline, CDR1 MGHRA and CDR2 YSYEKL. V lost 0 bases, J lost 4 bases, and 10 bases lay in between. The chain's CDR3 is CASSQEARGYNEQFF. In nucleotides, the CDR3 is TGCGCCAGCAGCCAAGAGGCCCGGGGGTACAATGAGCAGTTCTTC.

The J gene is TRBJ1-2, the V gene TRBV1. TRBV1 is a recognized pseudogene. The CDR3 contains 14 residues. Written as DNA, the CDR3 is TGCACCAGCAGCCATCTCAGGGAGACTAGAGGCTACACCTTC. This sequence encodes CTSSHLRETRGYTF.

Many counts were recorded for this clone. The chain combines TRBV7-9 with TRBJ1-1; maybe TRBD1 (6 bases). The CDR3 runs 14 residues. CDR1 SEHNR and CDR2 FQNEAQ come from the germline V gene (reference sequence). V gave up 2 bases and J gave up 0 bases, with 7 bases separating them. This CDR3 is CASSLRGMNTEAFF. CDR3 DNA sequence: TGTGCCAGCAGCTTAAGGGGGATGAACACTGAAGCTTTCTTT.

This clone was counted between two and nine times. The chain combines TRBV6-5 with TRBJ1-6, with 9 positions matching TRBD1. The V gene's germline CDR1 is MNHEY and CDR2 SVGAGI. The CDR3 is 14 residues long. J was trimmed by 9 bases and V by 5 bases; bases with no gene match: 5. In DNA form, the CDR3 reads TGTGCCAGCAGTAGACAGGGGGGCGGTTCACCCCTCCACTTT. This gives the protein CASSRQGGGSPLHF.

This clone has only one observation. The J gene is TRBJ2-7, the V gene TRBV5-1, with 7 bases matching TRBD2. The ends lost 4 bases at V and 6 bases at J; junction bases unmatched: 13. Germline V gene lookup returns CDR1 SGHRS and CDR2 YFSETQ. This CDR3 comprises 15 residues. The CDR3 spells CASSRAAGLEGEQYF. CDR3 nucleotides: TGCGCCAGCAGCCGGGCAGCGGGACTGGAAGGCGAGCAGTACTTC.

The chain has TRBV2 and TRBJ1-1; D is undetermined. Germline V lookup: CDR1 SNHLY, CDR2 FYNNEI. The CDR3 sequence is 15 residues long. Deletions cut 0 bases from V and 7 bases from J, with 15 bases between. The CDR3 sequence: CASSEALGVRNEAFF. CDR3 bases: TGTGCCAGCAGTGAAGCGCTCGGTGTCAGGAATGAAGCTTTCTTT.

The V and J genes are TRBV4-1 and TRBJ2-3; maybe TRBD1 (5 bases). This CDR3 contains 17 residues. V was clipped by 4 bases and J by 2 bases, with 19 bases between them. CDR1 is MGHRA, CDR2 YSYEKL, per germline. The CDR3 DNA follows: TGCGCCAGCAGCCGAGAAGGGGCCCTCACCTCCACAGATACGCAGTATTTT. Translation gives CASSREGALTSTDTQYF.

This chain uses TRBV5-4 with TRBJ2-7; D might be TRBD1 (5 bases). Germline CDR1 and CDR2: SGHNT and YYREEE (reference sequence). This CDR3 is 14 amino acids long. V dropped 4 bases and J dropped 0 bases, with 11 bases sitting between them. CDR3 DNA sequence: TGTGCCAGCAGCATGGTTGGGGCCTCCTACGAGCAGTACTTC. Amino acid sequence: CASSMVGASYEQYF.

The chain has TRBV6-5 and TRBJ2-3, with 9 bases matching TRBD1. V was clipped by 4 bases and J by 5 bases; unmatched bases: 10. The CDR3 has 16 amino acids. Germline-derived CDR1 and CDR2 are MNHEY and SVGAGI. The CDR3 DNA sequence: TGTGCCAGCAGTTCCACCGGGACAGGGTTACAAGATACGCAGTATTTT. Protein product: CASSSTGTGLQDTQYF.

The chain carries TRBV5-1 and TRBJ2-5; D is perhaps TRBD2 (5 bases). Germline CDR1 and CDR2: SGHRS and YFSETQ. This CDR3 region has 14 residues. The germline V and J ends were trimmed by 0 bases and 5 bases, with 11 bases remaining between them. The CDR3 bases are TGCGCCAGCAGCTTGGGGCTAGCAACGGAGACCCAGTACTTC. It encodes CASSLGLATETQYF.

The genes are TRBV28 and TRBJ1-3, with 7 bases fitting TRBD1. Per germline, CDR1 MDHEN and CDR2 SYDVKM. CDR3 length equals 16 residues. Unmatched junction bases numbered 9, after V lost 3 bases and J lost 4 bases. CDR3 amino acids: CASSFGWAGGGNTIYF. The CDR3 DNA sequence: TGTGCCAGCAGTTTTGGTTGGGCAGGGGGGGGAAACACCATATATTTT.

The rearrangement links TRBV5-4 to TRBJ1-6; TRBD1 matches at 8 bases. Per the germline V gene, CDR1 is SGHNT and CDR2 is YYREEE (reference sequence). J lost 7 bases, V lost 0 bases, and 6 bases had no gene match. The CDR3 length is 16 residues. As DNA, the CDR3 is TGTGCCAGCAGCTTGGAACGTCAGGGGGCGAATTCACCCCTCCACTTT. This gives the protein CASSLERQGANSPLHF.

The rearrangement uses TRBV2 and TRBJ1-4; TRBD1 agrees at 8 bases. Germline lookup yields CDR1 SNHLY and CDR2 FYNNEI. Trimming removed 8 bases from V and 6 bases from J; junction bases left unmatched: 2. This CDR3 is 12 amino acids long. The chain's CDR3 is CASGQGYEKLFF. CDR3 bases: TGTGCCAGCGGACAGGGTTATGAAAAACTGTTTTTT.

The count of this clone is one. This rearrangement joins TRBV3-1 (or the pseudogene TRBV3-2) to TRBJ2-1, with D possibly matching TRBD2 (6 bases). Germline V gene data show CDR1 as LGHDT and CDR2 as YNNKEL (reference sequence). The CDR3 runs 16 residues. Trimming cost V 5 bases and J 3 bases, with 17 bases left between them. CDR3 bases: TGTGCCAGCAGCTTAACCCGGGGACTGTACTACAATGAGCAGTTCTTC. Translating gives CASSLTRGLYYNEQFF.

The chain is built from TRBV19 and TRBJ2-1, with 11 bases that match TRBD2. Trimming took 5 bases from V and 7 from J; bases not matched to a gene: 7. This CDR3 spans 15 amino acids. Germline V CDR1 and CDR2: LNHDA, SQIVND (reference sequence). The CDR3 DNA sequence: TGTGCCAGTAGTGGGATAGCGGGAGGGGGAAATGAGCAGTTCTTC. Protein sequence: CASSGIAGGGNEQFF.

This chain uses TRBV19 with TRBJ2-4, with no clear D. The CDR3 length is 11 residues. From germline, CDR1 is LNHDA and CDR2 SQIVND (reference sequence). With 7 bases removed from V and 9 bases from J, the gap between germline ends came to 10 bases. CDR3 in amino acids: CASMNGIIQYF. The CDR3 DNA follows: TGTGCCAGTATGAACGGAATCATTCAGTACTTC.

The J gene is TRBJ2-1, the V gene TRBV27, with 12 bases fitting TRBD1. Germline loops: CDR1 MNHEY, CDR2 SMNVEV (reference sequence). V was clipped by 5 bases and J by 1 base; unmatched bases: 15. The CDR3 has 20 amino acids. The CDR3 region is CASSDEAGQGARNSYNEQFF. The DNA for the CDR3 is TGTGCCAGCAGTGACGAGGCGGGACAGGGGGCCAGAAATTCCTACAATGAGCAGTTCTTC.

The CDR3 DNA reads as TGCGCCAGCAGTGCTGGACTAGCGGGGCTATTGGGCAATGAGCAGTTCTTC. The encoded protein is CASSAGLAGLLGNEQFF. The chain carries TRBV5-1 and TRBJ2-1; TRBD2 matches at 12 bases. CDR3 length: 17 residues. Germline lookup yields CDR1 SGHRS and CDR2 YFSETQ. V shed 5 bases, J shed 6 bases, and the junction held 12 bases outside the gene matches.

J is TRBJ2-1 and V is TRBV4-1; TRBD2 matches 13 bases. The CDR3 has 16 residues. Germline V gene lookup returns CDR1 MGHRA and CDR2 YSYEKL. The junction had 2 bases not matched to a gene; V was cut back by 4 bases and J by 2 bases. The CDR3 bases are TGCGCCAGCAGCCGGACTAGCGGGAGCCCCTACAATGAGCAGTTCTTC. Protein sequence: CASSRTSGSPYNEQFF.

The chain has TRBV5-4 and TRBJ1-2, with 9 bases identical to TRBD1. This CDR3 spans 14 amino acids. J lost 7 bases, V lost 2 bases, and 6 bases had no gene match. Per germline, CDR1 SGHNT and CDR2 YYREEE (reference sequence). This CDR3 reads CASSLQGAGGGYTF. The CDR3 coding sequence is TGTGCCAGCAGCTTACAGGGGGCTGGAGGTGGCTACACCTTC.

This chain joins TRBV5-4 and TRBJ2-1, with 10 bases lining up with TRBD2. J was trimmed by 6 bases and V by 4 bases; bases with no gene match: 13. Germline values: CDR1 SGHNT, CDR2 YYREEE (reference sequence). CDR3 length: 17 residues. This chain's CDR3 is CASSLVVSGGATNEQFF. CDR3 DNA sequence: TGTGCCAGCAGCCTTGTCGTGAGCGGGGGGGCCACCAATGAGCAGTTCTTC.

CDR3 coding DNA: TGTGCCTGGAGTGTGGGGAAAACAGGGGGCATGTTCTCTGAAGCTTTCTTT. It is translated as CAWSVGKTGGMFSEAFF. The genes are TRBV30 and TRBJ1-1; 9 bases align to TRBD1. J was trimmed by 6 bases and V by 0 bases; bases with no gene match: 14. CDR1 is GTSNPN, CDR2 SVGIG, per germline (reference sequence). The CDR3 length is 17 residues.

The genes are TRBV28 and TRBJ1-3; 10 bases map to TRBD1. CDR1 and CDR2 (germline): MDHEN, SYDVKM. The CDR3 has 17 residues. After removal of 6 bases from V and 4 bases from J, the junction contained 12 bases not matched to a gene. The CDR3: CASREVPGQGSGNTIYF. CDR3 nucleotide sequence: TGTGCCAGCAGGGAGGTCCCGGGACAGGGGTCCGGAAACACCATATATTTT. The entire variable domain, with the rest obtained from reference TRBV28 and TRBJ1-3, is as follows: DVKVTQSSRYLVKRTGEKVFLECVQDMDHENMFWYRQDPGLGLRLIYFSYDVKMKEKGDIPEGYSVSREKKERFSLILESASTNQTSMYLCASREVPGQGSGNTIYFGEGSWLTVV.

The rearrangement links TRBV4-2 to TRBJ1-2; 9 bases are a match to TRBD1. This CDR3 contains 14 residues. The germline gives CDR1 LGHNA, CDR2 YNFKEQ. The V gene end was trimmed by 5 bases and the J gene end by 4 bases; junction bases not matched to a gene: 5. The CDR3 bases are TGTGCCAGCAGCGCCACAGGGGGCGGCTATGGCTACACCTTC. It codes for CASSATGGGYGYTF.

The chain is built from TRBV3-1 (or the pseudogene TRBV3-2) and TRBJ2-7; 7 bases map to TRBD2. Germline CDR1 LGHDT, CDR2 YNNKEL (reference sequence). With V trimmed by 1 base and J by 2 bases, 11 bases remained unmatched. There are 17 residues in the CDR3. The CDR3 DNA reads TGTGCCAGCAGCCAAGGGGCTTTTGGGGGGGGACCCTACGAGCAGTACTTC. Amino acids: CASSQGAFGGGPYEQYF.

V is TRBV28 and J is TRBJ2-7; the D call may be TRBD1 or TRBD2 (5 bases each). With 2 bases removed from V and 8 bases from J, the gap between germline ends came to 16 bases. Per the germline V gene, CDR1 is MDHEN and CDR2 is SYDVKM. CDR3 size: 14 residues. CDR3 bases: TGTGCCAGCAGTTTAAGACCGGGTTGGGGGAAGCAGTACTTC. Translating gives CASSLRPGWGKQYF.

Only one count was recorded for this clone. Compared with germline, one end of the junction differs, possibly owing to a read error. This chain joins TRBV29-1 and TRBJ1-2; D is ambiguous. The CDR3 runs 12 residues. Germline V gene sequence: CDR1 SQVTM, CDR2 ANQGSEA. The CDR3 sequence is CSVEDLVYGYTF. The CDR3 nucleotides read TGCAGCGTTGAAGATCTCGTTTATGGTTACACCTTC.

The rearrangement joins TRBV19 to TRBJ2-2; D is possibly TRBD2 (6 bases). CDR3 length: 16 amino acids. Germline lookup yields CDR1 LNHDA and CDR2 SQIVND (reference sequence). The V gene lost 3 bases and the J gene lost 5 bases, with 16 bases spanning the gap. CDR3 sequence: CASSISGGIRTGELFF. The CDR3 bases are TGTGCCAGTAGTATCAGTGGGGGGATTCGGACCGGGGAGCTGTTTTTT.

V and J are TRBV28 and TRBJ2-2; TRBD1 is a possible D gene (6 bases). Germline V CDR1 and CDR2: MDHEN, SYDVKM. The CDR3 length is 12 residues. V shed 5 bases and J shed 6 bases, with 7 bases lying between them. The CDR3 nucleotides read TGTGCCAGCAGTGCAGGGGCCGGGGAGCTGTTTTTT. It yields the protein CASSAGAGELFF.

This chain joins TRBV19 and TRBJ2-7, with 11 positions matching TRBD2. The CDR3 totals 15 residues. After removal of 4 bases from V and 0 bases from J, the junction contained 2 bases not matched to a gene. Germline loops: CDR1 LNHDA, CDR2 SQIVND (reference sequence). CDR3 loop: CASSTGTSGSYEQYF. CDR3 in DNA: TGTGCCAGTAGTACCGGGACTAGCGGCTCCTACGAGCAGTACTTC.

The V and J genes are TRBV29-1 and TRBJ1-1, with TRBD1 matching 8 bases. Per the germline V gene, CDR1 is SQVTM and CDR2 is ANQGSEA. V shed 7 bases, J shed 8 bases, and the junction held 15 bases outside the gene matches. This CDR3 has 14 residues. The CDR3 sequence is CSALSDLGQAEAFF. CDR3 coding DNA: TGCAGCGCCCTGTCGGACCTGGGACAGGCGGAAGCTTTCTTT.